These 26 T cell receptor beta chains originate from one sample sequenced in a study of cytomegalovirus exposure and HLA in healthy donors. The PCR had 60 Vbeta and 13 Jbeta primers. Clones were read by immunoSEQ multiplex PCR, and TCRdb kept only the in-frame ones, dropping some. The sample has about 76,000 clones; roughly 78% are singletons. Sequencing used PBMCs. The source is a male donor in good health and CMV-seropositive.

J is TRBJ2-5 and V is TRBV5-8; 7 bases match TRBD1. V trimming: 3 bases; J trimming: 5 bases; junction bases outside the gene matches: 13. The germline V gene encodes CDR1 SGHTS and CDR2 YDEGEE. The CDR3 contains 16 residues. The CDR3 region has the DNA TGTGCCAGCAGCTACGTATGGGACAGAACTGGGGAGACCCAGTACTTC. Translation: CASSYVWDRTGETQYF.

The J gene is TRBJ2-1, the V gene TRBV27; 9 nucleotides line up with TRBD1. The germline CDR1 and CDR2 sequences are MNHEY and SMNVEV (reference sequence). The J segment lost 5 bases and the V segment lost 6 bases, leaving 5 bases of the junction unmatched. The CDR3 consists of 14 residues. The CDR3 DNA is TGTGCCAGCAGAAGGACAGGGGCCCACAATGAGCAGTTCTTC. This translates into CASRRTGAHNEQFF.

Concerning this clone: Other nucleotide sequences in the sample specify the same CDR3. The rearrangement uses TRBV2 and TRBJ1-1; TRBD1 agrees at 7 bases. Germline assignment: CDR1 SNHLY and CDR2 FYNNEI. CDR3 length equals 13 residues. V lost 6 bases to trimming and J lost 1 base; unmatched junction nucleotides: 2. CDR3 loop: CASSQGENTEAFF. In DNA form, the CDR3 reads TGTGCCAGCAGCCAGGGGGAGAACACTGAAGCTTTCTTT.

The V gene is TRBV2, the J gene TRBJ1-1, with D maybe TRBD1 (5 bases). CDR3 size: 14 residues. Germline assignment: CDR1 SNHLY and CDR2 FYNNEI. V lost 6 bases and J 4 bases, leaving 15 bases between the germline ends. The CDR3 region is CASSQWGGSTEAFF. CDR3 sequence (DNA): TGTGCCAGCAGCCAATGGGGGGGGAGCACTGAAGCTTTCTTT.

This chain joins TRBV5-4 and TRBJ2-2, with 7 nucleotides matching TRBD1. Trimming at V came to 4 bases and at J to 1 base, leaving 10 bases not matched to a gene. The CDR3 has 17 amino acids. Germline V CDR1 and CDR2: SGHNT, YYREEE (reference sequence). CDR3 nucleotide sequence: TGTGCCAGCAGCCCGGACGCGAACAGGGGGAACACCGGGGAGCTGTTTTTT. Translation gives CASSPDANRGNTGELFF.

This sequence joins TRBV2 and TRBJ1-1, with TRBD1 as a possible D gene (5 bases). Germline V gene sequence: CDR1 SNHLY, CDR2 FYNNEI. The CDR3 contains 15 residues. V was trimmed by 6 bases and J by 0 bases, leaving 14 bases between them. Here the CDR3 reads CASRARGNMNTEAFF. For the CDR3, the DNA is TGTGCCAGCAGGGCCCGGGGGAATATGAACACTGAAGCTTTCTTT.

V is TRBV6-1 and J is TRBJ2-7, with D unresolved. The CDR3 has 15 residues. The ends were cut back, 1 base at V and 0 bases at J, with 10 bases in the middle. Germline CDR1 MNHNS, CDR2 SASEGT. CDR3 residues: CASSEVQKSSYEQYF. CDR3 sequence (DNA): TGTGCCAGCAGTGAAGTACAGAAAAGCTCCTACGAGCAGTACTTC.

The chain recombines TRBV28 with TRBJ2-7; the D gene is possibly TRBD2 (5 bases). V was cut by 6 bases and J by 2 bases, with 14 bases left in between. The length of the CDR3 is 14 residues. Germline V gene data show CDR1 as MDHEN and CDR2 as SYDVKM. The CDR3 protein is CASSQTTLPYEQYF. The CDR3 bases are TGTGCCAGCAGCCAGACTACTCTTCCCTACGAGCAGTACTTC. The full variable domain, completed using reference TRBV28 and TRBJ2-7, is DVKVTQSSRYLVKRTGEKVFLECVQDMDHENMFWYRQDPGLGLRLIYFSYDVKMKEKGDIPEGYSVSREKKERFSLILESASTNQTSMYLCASSQTTLPYEQYFGPGTRLTVT.

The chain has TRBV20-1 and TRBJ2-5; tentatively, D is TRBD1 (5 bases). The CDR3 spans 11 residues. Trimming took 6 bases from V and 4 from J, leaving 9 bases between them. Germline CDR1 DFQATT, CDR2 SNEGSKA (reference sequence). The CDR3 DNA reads TGCAGTGCAGGACAAATAGAGACCCAGTACTTC. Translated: CSAGQIETQYF.

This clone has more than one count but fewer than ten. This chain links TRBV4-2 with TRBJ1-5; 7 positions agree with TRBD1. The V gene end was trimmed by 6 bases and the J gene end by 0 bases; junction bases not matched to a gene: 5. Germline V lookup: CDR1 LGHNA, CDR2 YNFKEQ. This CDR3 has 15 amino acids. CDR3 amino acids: CASRYTGDSNQPQHF. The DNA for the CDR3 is TGTGCCAGCAGGTACACAGGGGATAGCAATCAGCCCCAGCATTTT.

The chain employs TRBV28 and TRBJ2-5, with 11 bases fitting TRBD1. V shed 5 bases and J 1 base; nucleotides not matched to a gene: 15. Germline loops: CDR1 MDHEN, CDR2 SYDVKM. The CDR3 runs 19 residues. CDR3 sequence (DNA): TGTGCCAGCAGTCTACGGACAGGGGGCCTGCGGGAGGCCCAAGAGACCCAGTACTTC. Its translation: CASSLRTGGLREAQETQYF. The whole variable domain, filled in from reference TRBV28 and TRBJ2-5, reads DVKVTQSSRYLVKRTGEKVFLECVQDMDHENMFWYRQDPGLGLRLIYFSYDVKMKEKGDIPEGYSVSREKKERFSLILESASTNQTSMYLCASSLRTGGLREAQETQYFGPGTRLLVL.

DNA of the CDR3: TGTGCCAGCAGTTACTCGGGACAGGGTCCCTACGAGCAGTACTTC. This sequence encodes CASSYSGQGPYEQYF. The genes are TRBV6-5 and TRBJ2-7; 9 bases align to TRBD1. This CDR3 region has 15 residues. The germline CDR1 and CDR2 sequences are MNHEY and SVGAGI. V lost 0 bases to trimming and J lost 2 bases; unmatched junction nucleotides: 2.

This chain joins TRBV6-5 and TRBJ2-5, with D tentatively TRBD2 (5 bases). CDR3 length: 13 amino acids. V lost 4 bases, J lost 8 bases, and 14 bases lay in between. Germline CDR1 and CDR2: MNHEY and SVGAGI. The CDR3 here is CASSSVKGRTQYF. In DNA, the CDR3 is TGTGCCAGCAGTTCGGTAAAAGGGAGAACCCAGTACTTC.

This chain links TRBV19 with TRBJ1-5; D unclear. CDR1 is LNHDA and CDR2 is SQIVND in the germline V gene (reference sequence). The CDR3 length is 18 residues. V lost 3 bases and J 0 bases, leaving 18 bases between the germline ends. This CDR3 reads CASSITLVPQTSNQPQHF. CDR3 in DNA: TGTGCCAGTAGTATTACCCTGGTACCACAGACTAGCAATCAGCCCCAGCATTTT.

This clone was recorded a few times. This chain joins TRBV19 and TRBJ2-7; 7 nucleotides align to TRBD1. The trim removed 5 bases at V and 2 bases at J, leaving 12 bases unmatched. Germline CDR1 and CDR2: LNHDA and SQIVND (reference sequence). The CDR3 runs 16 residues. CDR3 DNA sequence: TGTGCCAGTAGTTCCGACAGGGCTATATTACCCTACGAGCAGTACTTC. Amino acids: CASSSDRAILPYEQYF.

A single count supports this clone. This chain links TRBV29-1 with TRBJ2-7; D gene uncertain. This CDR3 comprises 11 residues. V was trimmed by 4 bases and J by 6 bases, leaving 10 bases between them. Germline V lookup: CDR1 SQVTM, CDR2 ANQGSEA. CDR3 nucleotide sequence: TGCAGCGTTGGAGGTTTCGGCGAGCAGTACTTC. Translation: CSVGGFGEQYF.

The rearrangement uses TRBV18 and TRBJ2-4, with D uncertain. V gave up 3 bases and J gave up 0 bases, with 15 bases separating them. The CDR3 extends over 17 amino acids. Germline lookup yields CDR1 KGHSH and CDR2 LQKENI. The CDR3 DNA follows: TGTGCCAGCTCACCCCCTCTACGCCTGCTAGCCAAAAACATTCAGTACTTC. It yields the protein CASSPPLRLLAKNIQYF.

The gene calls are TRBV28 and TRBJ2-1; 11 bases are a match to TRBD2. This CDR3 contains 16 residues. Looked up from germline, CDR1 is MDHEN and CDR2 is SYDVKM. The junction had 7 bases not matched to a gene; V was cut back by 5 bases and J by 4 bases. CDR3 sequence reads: CASSPPGLADYNEQFF. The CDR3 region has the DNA TGTGCCAGCAGTCCGCCGGGACTAGCGGATTACAATGAGCAGTTCTTC.

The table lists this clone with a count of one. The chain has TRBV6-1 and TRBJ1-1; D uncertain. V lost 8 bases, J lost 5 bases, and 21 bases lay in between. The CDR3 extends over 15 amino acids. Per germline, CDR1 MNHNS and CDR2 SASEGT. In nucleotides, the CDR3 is TGTGCCAGCTTCCACGAAGGCGCAGGTACGACTGAAGCTTTCTTT. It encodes CASFHEGAGTTEAFF.

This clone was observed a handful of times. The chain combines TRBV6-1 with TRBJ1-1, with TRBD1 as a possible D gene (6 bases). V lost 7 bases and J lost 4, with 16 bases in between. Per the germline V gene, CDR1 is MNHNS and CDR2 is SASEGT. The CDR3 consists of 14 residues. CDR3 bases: TGTGCCAGCATGGGATCGGGGGGGGCCACTGAAGCTTTCTTT. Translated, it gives CASMGSGGATEAFF.

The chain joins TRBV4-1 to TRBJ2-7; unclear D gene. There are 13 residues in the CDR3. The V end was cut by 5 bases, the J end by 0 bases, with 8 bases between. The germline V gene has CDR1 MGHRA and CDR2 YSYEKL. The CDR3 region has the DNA TGCGCCAGCAGCTTAACTGACTCCTACGAGCAGTACTTC. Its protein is CASSLTDSYEQYF.

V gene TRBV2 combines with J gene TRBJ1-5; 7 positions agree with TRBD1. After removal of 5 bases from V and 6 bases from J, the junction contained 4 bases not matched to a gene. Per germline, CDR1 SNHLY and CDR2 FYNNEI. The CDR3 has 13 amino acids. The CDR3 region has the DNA TGTGCCAGCAGTACAGGGGTGCTTCAGCCCCAGCATTTT. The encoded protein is CASSTGVLQPQHF.

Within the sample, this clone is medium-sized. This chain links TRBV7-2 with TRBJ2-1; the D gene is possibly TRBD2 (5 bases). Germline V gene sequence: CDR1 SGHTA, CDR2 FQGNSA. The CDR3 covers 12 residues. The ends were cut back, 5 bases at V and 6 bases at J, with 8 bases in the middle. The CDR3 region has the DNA TGTGCCAGCAGCGCAACTAGCAATGAGCAGTTCTTC. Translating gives CASSATSNEQFF.

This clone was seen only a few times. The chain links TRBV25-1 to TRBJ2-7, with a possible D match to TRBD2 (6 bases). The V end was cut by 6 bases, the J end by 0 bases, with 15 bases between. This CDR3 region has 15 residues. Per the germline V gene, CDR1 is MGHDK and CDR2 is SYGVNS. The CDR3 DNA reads TGTGCCAGCAGCCCCACGGCGACTAGCTCCTACGAGCAGTACTTC. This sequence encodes CASSPTATSSYEQYF.

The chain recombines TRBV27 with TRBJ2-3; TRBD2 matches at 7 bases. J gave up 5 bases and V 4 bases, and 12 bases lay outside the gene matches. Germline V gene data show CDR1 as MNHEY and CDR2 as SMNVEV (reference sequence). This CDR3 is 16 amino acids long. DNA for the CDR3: TGTGCCAGCAGTTCCCCGGTTTACGGGAGGCAAGATACGCAGTATTTT. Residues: CASSSPVYGRQDTQYF.

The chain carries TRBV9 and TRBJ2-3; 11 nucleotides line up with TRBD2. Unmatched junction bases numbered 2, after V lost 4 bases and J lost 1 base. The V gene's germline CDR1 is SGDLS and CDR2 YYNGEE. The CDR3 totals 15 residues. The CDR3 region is CASSLAGGRTDTQYF. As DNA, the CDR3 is TGTGCCAGCAGCCTAGCGGGAGGCCGCACAGATACGCAGTATTTT.